The 5 T cell receptor beta chains reported below all come from one sample, sequenced in a study of cytomegalovirus exposure and HLA in healthy donors. In the PCR, 60 Vbeta and 13 Jbeta primers were used. Generated by immunoSEQ multiplex PCR, the TCRdb table keeps only in-frame clones and is missing some. The data hold about 200,000 clones, with about 76% observed a single time. Sequencing input: PBMCs. The receptors derive from a male donor in good health and CMV-seropositive.

CDR3 sequence (DNA): TGTGCCAGCAGTTTGGGCTATGAGCAGTTCTTC. Its translation is CASSLGYEQFF. The chain employs TRBV28 and TRBJ2-1, with D hard to call. V lost 3 bases and J lost 8, with 5 bases in between. The CDR3 has 11 residues. CDR1 is MDHEN, CDR2 SYDVKM, per germline. Filled out from reference TRBV28 and TRBJ2-1, the complete variable domain reads DVKVTQSSRYLVKRTGEKVFLECVQDMDHENMFWYRQDPGLGLRLIYFSYDVKMKEKGDIPEGYSVSREKKERFSLILESASTNQTSMYLCASSLGYEQFFGPGTRLTVL.

The chain has TRBV9 and TRBJ1-4; TRBD1 matches at 8 bases. The CDR3 sequence is 13 residues long. CDR1 is SGDLS and CDR2 is YYNGEE in the germline V gene. V lost 3 bases, J lost 8 bases, and 3 bases stayed unmatched. The CDR3 loop reads CASSGGDREKLFF. CDR3 sequence (DNA): TGTGCCAGCAGCGGAGGGGACAGGGAAAAACTGTTTTTT.

This clone was counted a single time. V gene TRBV9 combines with J gene TRBJ1-5; 7 nucleotides line up with TRBD1. The CDR3 spans 15 residues. V gave up 4 bases and J gave up 3 bases; unmatched junction bases: 7. From germline, CDR1 is SGDLS and CDR2 YYNGEE. For the CDR3, the DNA is TGTGCCAGCAGCTCACAGGGGCGGGACAATCAGCCCCAGCATTTT. Its translation: CASSSQGRDNQPQHF.

V usage is TRBV30 and J usage is TRBJ1-1; perhaps TRBD1 as D (6 bases). This CDR3 spans 11 amino acids. V dropped 1 base and J dropped 7 bases, with 7 bases sitting between them. CDR1 and CDR2 from the germline V gene are GTSNPN and SVGIG (reference sequence). CDR3 sequence: CAWSDRDEAFF. CDR3 in DNA: TGTGCCTGGAGTGACAGGGATGAAGCTTTCTTT. Together with reference TRBV30 and TRBJ1-1, the CDR3 gives the full variable domain: SQTIHQWPATLVQPVGSPLSLECTVEGTSNPNLYWYRQAAGRGLQLLFYSVGIGQISSEVPQNLSASRPQDRQFILSSKKLLLSDSGFYLCAWSDRDEAFFGQGTRLTVV.

CDR3: CASKRTGSRGAGETQYF. CDR3 in DNA: TGTGCCAGCAAACGAACTGGGAGCCGGGGGGCGGGGGAGACCCAGTACTTC. The gene calls are TRBV2 and TRBJ2-5; tentative D call: TRBD2 (7 bases). CDR3 length equals 17 residues. Looked up from germline, CDR1 is SNHLY and CDR2 is FYNNEI. V lost 7 bases and J lost 5, with 26 bases in between.